The 7 T cell receptor beta chains below were found in one sample sequenced in a study of T cell clones after liver transplantation. The repertoire was sequenced with immunoSEQ multiplex PCR; TCRdb's copy has only in-frame clones and lacks some. The sample consists of fewer than 15,000 clones, roughly four fifths of them appearing once. The sample consisted of CD8+ T cells from blood, taken at the 22-month timepoint. The receptor source for this set is a human patient who received a liver transplant. Some T cells may originate from the graft donor.

The chain employs TRBV4-3 and TRBJ2-3; D unresolved. Germline V lookup: CDR1 LGHNA, CDR2 YSLEER. Trimming stripped 2 bases from V and 6 bases from J, with 9 bases between. The CDR3 is 13 residues long. The DNA for the CDR3 is TGCGCCAGCAGCCAAAAGTATCCGGATACGCAGTATTTT. As protein: CASSQKYPDTQYF.

In DNA form, the CDR3 reads TGTGCCAGCAGCCAAGACCGGGAACTGTTTTTT. Residues: CASSQDRELFF. The chain uses TRBV14 and TRBJ1-4; D gene unclear. Between the trimmed V and J ends, which lost 0 bases and 12 bases, there was a span of 5 bases. Germline lookup yields CDR1 SGHDN and CDR2 FVKESK. The CDR3 has 11 residues. The variable domain in full, with the rest retrieved from reference TRBV14 and TRBJ1-4, is EAGVTQFPSHSVIEKGQTVTLRCDPISGHDNLYWYRRVMGKEIKFLLHFVKESKQDESGMPNNRFLAERTGGTYSTLKVQPAELEDSGVYFCASSQDRELFFGSGTQLSVL.

This clone was detected only a few times. The chain has TRBV4-3 and TRBJ1-2, with TRBD1 identical over 7 bases. The CDR3 spans 15 residues. The V segment lost 1 base and the J segment 2 bases; nucleotides outside the gene matches: 4. The germline V gene has CDR1 LGHNA and CDR2 YSLEER. This CDR3 is CASSQGTGDNYGYTF. The CDR3 region has the DNA TGCGCCAGCAGCCAAGGCACAGGGGACAACTATGGCTACACCTTC.

The CDR3 region is CASSPSHKYQPQHF. CDR3 bases: TGTGCCAGCAGTCCCAGCCACAAGTATCAGCCCCAGCATTTT. The chain employs TRBV28 and TRBJ1-5; D remains ambiguous. V shed 5 bases and J shed 5 bases, with 13 bases lying between them. The CDR3 consists of 14 residues. Germline V gene lookup returns CDR1 MDHEN and CDR2 SYDVKM.

This clone was detected a few times. The V gene is TRBV19, the J gene TRBJ1-2; TRBD1 matches at 9 bases. V gave up 6 bases and J gave up 7 bases; unmatched junction bases: 9. The CDR3 loop spans 14 amino acids. The germline V gene encodes CDR1 LNHDA and CDR2 SQIVND (reference sequence). Here the CDR3 reads CASSLPGQGGGYTF. The CDR3 nucleotides are TGTGCCAGTAGCCTACCGGGACAGGGAGGTGGCTACACCTTC.

CDR3 loop: CASSPLLSGRGYNEQFF. DNA for the CDR3: TGTGCCAGCAGCCCCCTCCTGAGTGGGAGGGGATACAATGAGCAGTTCTTC. The rearrangement uses TRBV14 and TRBJ2-1, with 7 bases lining up with TRBD2. With 4 bases clipped from V and 4 bases from J, the junction kept 13 bases outside the gene matches. Germline assignment: CDR1 SGHDN and CDR2 FVKESK. The CDR3 covers 17 residues.

In this sample, this clone turned up a few times. This chain connects TRBV30 to TRBJ2-7; 9 bases map to TRBD1. After removal of 2 bases from V and 5 bases from J, the junction contained 16 bases not matched to a gene. Looked up from germline, CDR1 is GTSNPN and CDR2 is SVGIG (reference sequence). The CDR3 has 17 residues. In DNA form, the CDR3 reads TGTGCCTGGAGTACCGGGATAACAGGGGGCGTTTACGACGAGCAGTACTTC. Its protein product is CAWSTGITGGVYDEQYF.